The clone carrying this T cell receptor beta chain was found a few times. Its specificity is not known. This specimen belongs to a study of T cell responses to AZD1222 COVID-19 vaccine. Profiling relied on immunoSEQ multiplex PCR, and the TCRdb table lists in-frame clones only, not all of them. The data hold 120,000 to 150,000 clones, with 86% observed a single time. Study-level points and caveats: Seropositivity was recorded at baseline in only a handful of AZD1222 recipients. The donor group comprised mostly white British people and more females; the analysis possibly underestimated clonal diversity. Regions 160-218 and 743-854 dominated among vaccine-associated CD4 TCRs spanning spike. No repertoire was sampled before or during the peak T cell response, only after it.

The ends were cut back, 4 bases at V and 0 bases at J, with 10 bases in the middle. Per the germline V gene, CDR1 is MDHEN and CDR2 is SYDVKM. CDR3 length: 15 amino acids. This receptor was identified in an adult who received the AZD1222 COVID-19 vaccine. The sample was peripheral blood, taken 28 days after the second AZD1222 dose. The chain employs TRBV28 and TRBJ1-3; no reliable D call. CDR3 sequence (DNA): TGTGCCAGCAGTTCCCGGGTAGTCTCTGGAAACACCATATATTTT. It is translated as CASSSRVVSGNTIYF.